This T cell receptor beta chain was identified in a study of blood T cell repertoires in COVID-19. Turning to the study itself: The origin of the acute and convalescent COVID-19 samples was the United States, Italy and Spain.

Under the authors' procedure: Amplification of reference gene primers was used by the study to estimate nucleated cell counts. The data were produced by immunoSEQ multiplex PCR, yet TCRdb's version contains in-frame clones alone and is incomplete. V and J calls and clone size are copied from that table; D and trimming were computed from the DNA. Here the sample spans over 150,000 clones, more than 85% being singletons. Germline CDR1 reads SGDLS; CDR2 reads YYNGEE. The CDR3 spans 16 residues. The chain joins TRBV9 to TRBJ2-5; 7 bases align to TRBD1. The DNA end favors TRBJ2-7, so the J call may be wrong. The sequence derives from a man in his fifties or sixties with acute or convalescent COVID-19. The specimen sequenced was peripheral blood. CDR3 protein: CASSVTGTADSYEQYF. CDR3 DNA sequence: TGTGCCAGCAGCGTGACCGGGACAGCCGACTCCTACGAGCAGTACTTC.